The 5 T cell receptor beta chains presented below share a single source sample, sequenced in a study of blood T cell repertoires in COVID-19. Clones were read by immunoSEQ multiplex PCR, and TCRdb kept only the in-frame ones, dropping some. The table includes 200,000 to 250,000 clones, about 94% detected once. The specimen sequenced was peripheral blood. These TCRs come from a man aged 55 to 70 with COVID-19, enrolled during active disease.

The CDR3 DNA is TGTGCCAGCAGCTTTAACCCTGGGACAGGCCTCCCCTACGAGCAGTACTTC. Protein sequence: CASSFNPGTGLPYEQYF. V is TRBV7-9 and J is TRBJ2-7; 8 bases are shared with TRBD1. CDR3 length equals 17 residues. V shed 3 bases, J shed 2 bases, and the junction held 12 bases outside the gene matches. Germline V gives CDR1 SEHNR, CDR2 FQNEAQ (reference sequence).

Only one count was recorded for this clone. This sequence joins TRBV20-1 and TRBJ1-4, with D possibly TRBD1 on 6 matching bases. Germline assignment: CDR1 DFQATT and CDR2 SNEGSKA (reference sequence). V was pared by 3 bases and J by 0 bases, with 14 bases between. The CDR3 has 16 residues. CDR3 in DNA: TGCAGTGCTAGTCCTTTAGGGGGAACAACTAATGAAAAACTGTTTTTT. Encoded protein: CSASPLGGTTNEKLFF.

This chain uses TRBV5-1 with TRBJ2-2, with a possible D match to TRBD2 (6 bases). Germline V gene lookup returns CDR1 SGHRS and CDR2 YFSETQ. This CDR3 comprises 20 residues. The V gene lost 0 bases and the J gene lost 1 base, with 22 bases spanning the gap. DNA for the CDR3: TGCGCCAGCAGCTTGGAAAGCGGGTGGCCTCGAACTGTGAACACCGGGGAGCTGTTTTTT. Its translation is CASSLESGWPRTVNTGELFF.

This clone was observed a single time. The V gene is TRBV4-1, the J gene TRBJ2-2, with 10 bases lining up with TRBD2. The CDR3 covers 17 residues. Germline V gene sequence: CDR1 MGHRA, CDR2 YSYEKL. V trimming: 0 bases; J trimming: 1 base; junction bases outside the gene matches: 2. The CDR3, as DNA: TGCGCCAGCAGCCAAGAAGGACTAGCGGTGAACACCGGGGAGCTGTTTTTT. This gives the protein CASSQEGLAVNTGELFF.

The gene calls are TRBV5-5 and TRBJ2-7, with unresolved D. The V gene's germline CDR1 is SGHKS and CDR2 YYEKEE (reference sequence). V lost 0 bases and J lost 3, with 16 bases in between. The CDR3 is 16 amino acids. The CDR3 here is CASSLGYGSGGYEQYF. CDR3 nucleotide sequence: TGTGCCAGCAGCTTGGGGTATGGATCGGGTGGCTACGAGCAGTACTTC. The full variable domain, with the rest looked up from reference TRBV5-5 and TRBJ2-7, is DAGVTQSPTHLIKTRGQQVTLRCSPISGHKSVSWYQQVLGQGPQFIFQYYEKEERGRGNFPDRFSARQFPNYSSELNVNALLLGDSALYLCASSLGYGSGGYEQYFGPGTRLTVT.